This TCR beta chain was identified in a study of technical replicates of blood from a handful of donors. Using immunoSEQ multiplex PCR, the repertoire was profiled, and TCRdb retains in-frame clones only, with some absent. Among about 50,000 clones listed, roughly 95% were seen once. V gave up 3 bases and J gave up 2 bases, with 10 bases separating them. The CDR3 runs to 14 residues. Germline V gene sequence: CDR1 MGHRA, CDR2 YSYEKL. The specimen sequenced was T cells isolated from PBMCs. This clonotype was obtained from a human donor in good health. V is TRBV4-1 and J is TRBJ2-5, with D perhaps matching TRBD2 (6 bases). CDR3: CASSHGLYQETQYF. CDR3 coding DNA: TGCGCCAGCAGCCATGGACTATATCAAGAGACCCAGTACTTC.